The table lists the clone carrying this T cell receptor (beta chain) with a few counts. Its antigen is as yet unknown. The data derive from a study of regulatory dendritic cells for organ transplantation. Profiled with immunoSEQ multiplex PCR; TCRdb holds only in-frame clones, not every one. Here the sample spans some 10,000 clones, roughly 70% being singletons. Allogeneic regulatory or mature dendritic cells were co-cultured for roughly five days with CFSE-labeled sorted T cells at 1:10. FACS sorted CD4+ or CD8+ T cells into CD45RA+ naive and CD45RO+ memory. Material: memory CD4+ T cells from blood cultured with regulatory dendritic cells. Subset denoted: CD45RO+ memory T cells. This TCR was recovered from a human donor in good health.

The CDR3 spells CSARDRGYTEAFF. The CDR3 DNA is TGCAGCGCCAGGGACAGGGGGTACACTGAAGCTTTCTTT. The chain employs TRBV29-1 and TRBJ1-1, with 11 bases lining up with TRBD1. CDR1 SQVTM and CDR2 ANQGSEA come from the germline V gene. This CDR3 is 13 amino acids long. The trim removed 7 bases at V and 3 bases at J, leaving 4 bases unmatched.